These 10 T cell receptor beta chains were sequenced from one sample in a study of cytomegalovirus exposure and HLA in healthy donors. The PCR employed 60 Vbeta primers together with 13 Jbeta primers. Measured with immunoSEQ multiplex PCR; TCRdb has only the in-frame clones, and not every one. The sample includes roughly 90,000 clones, around 90% of them seen just once. Sequenced sample: PBMCs. The receptors were gathered from a man between 18 and 29 years old in good health and CMV-seronegative.

CDR3 sequence (DNA): TGTGCCAGCAGCTCACCCCGGGGCTACAATGAGCAGTTCTTC. This gives the protein CASSSPRGYNEQFF. This chain connects TRBV11-1 to TRBJ2-1; TRBD2 might be the D (5 bases). Germline CDR1 is SGHAT and CDR2 is FQDESV (reference sequence). V was pared by 4 bases and J by 3 bases, with 10 bases between. This CDR3 region has 14 residues. The full variable domain, its missing parts supplied by reference TRBV11-1 and TRBJ2-1, is EAEVAQSPRYKITEKSQAVAFWCDPISGHATLYWYRQILGQGPELLVQFQDESVVDDSQLPKDRFSAERLKGVDSTLKIQPAELGDSAMYLCASSSPRGYNEQFFGPGTRLTVL.

This chain uses TRBV4-2 with TRBJ2-1; 7 bases are a match to TRBD2. In germline, CDR1 is LGHNA, CDR2 YNFKEQ. J gave up 8 bases and V 0 bases, and 16 bases lay outside the gene matches. The CDR3 sequence is 18 residues long. The CDR3 reads CASSQDIPSGRKGDEQFF. The DNA for the CDR3 is TGTGCCAGCAGCCAAGATATCCCCTCCGGGAGGAAGGGCGATGAGCAGTTCTTC.

This chain uses TRBV4-2 with TRBJ1-6; D gene ambiguous. The CDR3 has 18 residues. Germline loops: CDR1 LGHNA, CDR2 YNFKEQ. Trimming took off 0 bases at V and 1 base at J, with 13 bases between the two ends. The CDR3 DNA reads TGTGCCAGCAGCCAAGAGAGCCTGGGAGCTTCCTATAATTCACCCCTCCACTTT. Protein product: CASSQESLGASYNSPLHF.

The J gene is TRBJ2-5, the V gene TRBV23-1; D possibly corresponds to TRBD1 (5 bases). TRBJ2-7 explains the end of the DNA better; the J call may be wrong. Being an ORF, TRBV23-1 has a function that is uncertain. The CDR3 runs 15 residues. The CDR3 loop is CASKWGRVFWYEQYF. For the CDR3, the DNA is TGCGCCAGCAAATGGGGCAGGGTCTTCTGGTACGAGCAGTACTTC.

The chain has TRBV19 and TRBJ1-4, with D perhaps TRBD1 (5 bases). In germline, CDR1 is LNHDA, CDR2 SQIVND (reference sequence). This CDR3 has 16 residues. V was shortened by 5 bases and J by 8 bases, with 21 bases between the two germline ends. The CDR3 DNA sequence: TGTGCCAGTAGTGGAGAGCAAACGGGGGTCGGGGAAAAACTGTTTTTT. Residues: CASSGEQTGVGEKLFF.

This chain connects TRBV7-3 to TRBJ2-5; a possible D gene is TRBD2 (7 bases). Germline CDR1 is SGHTA and CDR2 is FQGTGA. V was clipped by 3 bases and J by 5 bases, with 16 bases between them. The CDR3 runs to 15 residues. CDR3: CASSLGAGVGETQYF. The CDR3 DNA reads as TGTGCCAGCAGCTTGGGGGCGGGAGTGGGGGAGACCCAGTACTTC.

The chain combines TRBV5-8 with TRBJ1-1, with a weak D call TRBD1 (5 bases). The CDR3 runs 15 residues. The V end was cut by 4 bases, the J end by 4 bases, with 17 bases between. Germline V gene lookup returns CDR1 SGHTS and CDR2 YDEGEE. The CDR3 DNA follows: TGTGCCAGCAGCCGGGAGGAGGGACTGAGCACTGAAGCTTTCTTT. It specifies CASSREEGLSTEAFF.

The V gene is TRBV7-8, the J gene TRBJ1-6, with D maybe TRBD1 (5 bases). V was trimmed by 6 bases and J by 1 base, leaving 16 bases between them. The CDR3 length is 17 residues. The germline gives CDR1 SGHVS, CDR2 FQNEAQ. This CDR3 reads CASSSDGGISYNSPLHF. CDR3 bases: TGTGCCAGCAGTTCGGACGGGGGGATTTCCTATAATTCACCCCTCCACTTT.

This clone was observed once. CDR3: CAIAQGFNQPQHF. CDR3 sequence (DNA): TGTGCCATTGCACAGGGTTTCAATCAGCCCCAGCATTTT. This chain links TRBV19 with TRBJ1-5; TRBD1 might be the D (6 bases). This CDR3 is 13 amino acids long. CDR1 is LNHDA and CDR2 is SQIVND in the germline V gene (reference sequence). V was pared by 10 bases and J by 3 bases, with 13 bases between.

As to this clone: Other DNA sequences from this sample encode an identical CDR3 as well. This chain uses TRBV7-3 with TRBJ2-3; D perhaps matches TRBD2 (6 bases). V was pared by 1 base and J by 3 bases, with 11 bases between. The germline gives CDR1 SGHTA, CDR2 FQGTGA. This CDR3 is 15 amino acids long. Here the CDR3 reads CASSLIGGGTDTQYF. The CDR3 coding sequence is TGTGCCAGCAGCTTAATCGGCGGAGGGACAGATACGCAGTATTTT.